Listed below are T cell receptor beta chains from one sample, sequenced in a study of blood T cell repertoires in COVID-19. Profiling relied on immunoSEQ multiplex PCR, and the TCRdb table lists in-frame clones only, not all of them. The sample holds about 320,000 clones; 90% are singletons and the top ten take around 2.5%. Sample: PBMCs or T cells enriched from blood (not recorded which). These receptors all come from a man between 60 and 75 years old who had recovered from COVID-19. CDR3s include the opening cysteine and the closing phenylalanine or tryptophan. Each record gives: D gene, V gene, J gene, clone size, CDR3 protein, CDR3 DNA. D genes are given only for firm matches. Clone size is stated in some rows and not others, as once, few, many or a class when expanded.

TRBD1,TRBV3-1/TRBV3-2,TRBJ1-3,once,CASSGDRAGNTIYF,TGTGCCAGCAGCGGGGACAGGGCTGGAAACACCATATATTTT
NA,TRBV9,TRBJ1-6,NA,CASSVLAGANSPLHF,TGTGCCAGCAGCGTATTGGCAGGGGCTAATTCACCCCTCCACTTT
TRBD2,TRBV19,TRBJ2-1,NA,CASHTGTSGTGEQFF,TGTGCCTCCCACACCGGGACTAGCGGTACCGGTGAGCAGTTCTTC
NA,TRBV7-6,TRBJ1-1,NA,CASSLGGEGMNTEAFF,TGTGCCAGCAGCTTAGGCGGGGAGGGCATGAACACTGAAGCTTTCTTT
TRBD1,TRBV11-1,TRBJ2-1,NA,CASSWTGGAYNEQFF,TGTGCCAGCAGTTGGACAGGGGGCGCTTACAATGAGCAGTTCTTC
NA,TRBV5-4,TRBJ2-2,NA,CASSLQGIGTGELFF,TGTGCCAGCAGCTTACAGGGTATTGGCACCGGGGAGCTGTTTTTT
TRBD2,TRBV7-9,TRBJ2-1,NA,CASSFGGGAYNEQFF,TGTGCCAGCAGCTTTGGCGGGGGGGCCTACAATGAGCAGTTCTTC
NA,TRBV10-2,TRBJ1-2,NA,CASSSAGYYGYTF,TGCGCCAGCAGTAGTGCAGGGTACTATGGCTACACCTTC
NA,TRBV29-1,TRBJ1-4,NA,CSVELAGINEKLFF,TGCAGCGTTGAACTGGCAGGGATTAATGAAAAACTGTTTTTT
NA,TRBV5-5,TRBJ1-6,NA,CASSPPLGQGRGRNSPLHF,TGTGCCAGCAGCCCTCCGCTCGGGCAGGGGCGCGGGAGGAATTCACCCCTCCACTTT
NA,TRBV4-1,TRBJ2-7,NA,CASSQDLTVTGLEQYF,TGCGCCAGCAGCCAAGATTTGACGGTAACAGGGCTTGAGCAGTACTTC
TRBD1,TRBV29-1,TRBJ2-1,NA,CSVGDRDRPYNEQFF,TGCAGCGTTGGGGACAGGGATCGCCCCTACAATGAGCAGTTCTTC
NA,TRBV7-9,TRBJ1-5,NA,CASSRTDSNQPQHF,TGTGCCAGCAGCCGCACAGATAGCAATCAGCCCCAGCATTTT
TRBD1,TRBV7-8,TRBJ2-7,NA,CASSINRGTIYEQYF,TGTGCCAGCAGCATAAACAGGGGGACCATCTACGAGCAGTACTTC
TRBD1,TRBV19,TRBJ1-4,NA,CASSTTTGVNEKLFF,TGTGCCAGTAGTACTACGACAGGGGTTAATGAAAAACTGTTTTTT
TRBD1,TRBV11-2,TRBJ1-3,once,CASSLLEGAVGNTIYF,TGTGCCAGCAGCTTATTGGAGGGGGCGGTTGGAAACACCATATATTTT
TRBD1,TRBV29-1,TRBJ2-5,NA,CSVGTRDRGGETQYF,TGCAGCGTGGGGACCAGGGACAGGGGTGGGGAGACCCAGTACTTC
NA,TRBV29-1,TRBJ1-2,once,CSVEDDADTNYGYTF,TGCAGCGTTGAAGATGATGCAGATACTAACTATGGCTACACCTTC
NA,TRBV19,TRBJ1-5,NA,CASSDSARGDQPQHF,TGTGCCAGTAGCGATTCGGCCCGGGGGGACCAGCCCCAGCATTTT
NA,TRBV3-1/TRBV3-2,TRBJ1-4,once,CASSHSVTNEKLFF,TGTGCCAGCAGCCATTCTGTGACTAATGAAAAACTGTTTTTT
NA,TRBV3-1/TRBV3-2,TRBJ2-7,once,CASSQEEDREHEQYF,TGTGCCAGCAGCCAAGAAGAGGACAGAGAACACGAGCAGTACTTC
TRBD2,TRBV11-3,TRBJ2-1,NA,CASTEHRGLAPRGQFF,TGTGCCAGCACCGAACACCGGGGACTAGCCCCAAGGGGGCAGTTCTTC
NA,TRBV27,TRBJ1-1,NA,CASSIAPEGTEAFF,TGTGCCAGCAGTATAGCCCCGGAGGGTACTGAAGCTTTCTTT
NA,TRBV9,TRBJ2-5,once,CASSVGGGTQYF,TGTGCCAGCAGCGTCGGGGGTGGGACCCAGTACTTC
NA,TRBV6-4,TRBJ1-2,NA,CASRASRTAYGYTF,TGTGCCAGCAGGGCGTCGAGGACAGCCTATGGCTACACCTTC
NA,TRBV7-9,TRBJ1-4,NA,CASSLVLGRAREKLFF,TGTGCCAGCAGCTTAGTCTTGGGCAGGGCACGTGAAAAACTGTTTTTT
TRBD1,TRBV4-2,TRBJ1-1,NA,CASSPIIGTGVSEAFF,TGTGCCAGCAGCCCGATAATCGGGACAGGTGTAAGTGAAGCTTTCTTT
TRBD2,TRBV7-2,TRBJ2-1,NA,CASSSRLAGGPDEQFF,TGTGCCAGCAGCTCCCGACTAGCGGGGGGGCCGGATGAGCAGTTCTTC
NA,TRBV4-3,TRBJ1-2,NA,CASSQDWGGSYGYTF,TGCGCCAGCAGCCAAGATTGGGGGGGCAGCTATGGCTACACCTTC
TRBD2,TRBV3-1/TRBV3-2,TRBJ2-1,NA,CASSQEVAAGGEQFF,TGTGCCAGCAGCCAAGAAGTAGCAGCGGGAGGTGAGCAGTTCTTC
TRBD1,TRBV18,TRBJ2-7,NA,CASSPGTGPSYEQYF,TGTGCCAGCTCACCCGGGACAGGTCCATCCTACGAGCAGTACTTC
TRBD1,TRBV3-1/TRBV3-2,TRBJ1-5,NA,CASSQGTGVNQPQHF,TGTGCCAGCAGCCAAGGGACAGGAGTCAATCAGCCCCAGCATTTT
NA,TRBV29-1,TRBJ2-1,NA,CSVSRPLGYNEQFF,TGCAGCGTTTCCAGGCCGTTAGGCTACAATGAGCAGTTCTTC
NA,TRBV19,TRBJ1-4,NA,CASSIGPMRGTNEKLFF,TGTGCCAGTAGTATAGGGCCGATGCGAGGAACTAATGAAAAACTGTTTTTT
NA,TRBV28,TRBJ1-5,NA,CASSSTGGNQPQHF,TGTGCCAGCAGCTCTACAGGAGGCAATCAGCCCCAGCATTTT
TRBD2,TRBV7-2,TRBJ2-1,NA,CASSLTSASRNEQFF,TGTGCCAGCAGCCTGACTAGCGCGAGCCGCAATGAGCAGTTCTTC
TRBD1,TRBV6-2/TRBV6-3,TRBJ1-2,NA,CASSSLQGPNYGYTF,TGTGCCAGCAGTTCCTTACAGGGGCCGAACTATGGCTACACCTTC
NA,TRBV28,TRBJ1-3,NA,CASSTPGGSGNTIYF,TGTGCCAGCAGTACCCCGGGTGGCTCTGGAAACACCATATATTTT
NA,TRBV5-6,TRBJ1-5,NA,CASSHGGQVSQPQHF,TGTGCCAGCAGCCATGGAGGGCAGGTTTCGCAGCCCCAGCATTTT
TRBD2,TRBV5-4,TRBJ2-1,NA,CASSLASGRYNEQFF,TGTGCCAGCAGCTTGGCTAGCGGGAGGTATAATGAGCAGTTCTTC